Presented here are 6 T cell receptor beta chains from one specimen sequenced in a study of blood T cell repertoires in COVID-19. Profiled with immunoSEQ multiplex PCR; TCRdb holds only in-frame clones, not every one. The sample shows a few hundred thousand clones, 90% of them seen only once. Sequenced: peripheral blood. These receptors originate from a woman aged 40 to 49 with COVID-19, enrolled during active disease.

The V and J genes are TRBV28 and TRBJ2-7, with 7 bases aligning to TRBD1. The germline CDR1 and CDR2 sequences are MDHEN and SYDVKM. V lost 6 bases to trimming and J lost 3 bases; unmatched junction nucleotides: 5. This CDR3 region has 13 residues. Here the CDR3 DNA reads TGTGCCAGCAGACGACAGGGTGGCTACGAGCAGTACTTC. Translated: CASRRQGGYEQYF.

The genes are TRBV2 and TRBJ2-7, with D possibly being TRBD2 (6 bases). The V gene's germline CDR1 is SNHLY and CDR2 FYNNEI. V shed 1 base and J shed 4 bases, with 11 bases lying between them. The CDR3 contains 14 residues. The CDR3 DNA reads TGTGCCAGCAGTGAAGAGGAGGGGCTTTACGAGCAGTACTTC. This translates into CASSEEEGLYEQYF.

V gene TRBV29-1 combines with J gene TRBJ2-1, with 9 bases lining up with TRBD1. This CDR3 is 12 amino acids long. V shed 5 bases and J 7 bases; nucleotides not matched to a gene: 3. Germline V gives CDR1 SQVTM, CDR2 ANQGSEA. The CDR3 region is CSVYGQGNEQFF. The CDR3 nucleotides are TGCAGCGTTTACGGACAGGGGAATGAGCAGTTCTTC.

The CDR3 loop is CASSSAGHQPQHF. DNA for the CDR3: TGTGCCAGCAGTTCTGCGGGGCACCAGCCCCAGCATTTT. The chain employs TRBV28 and TRBJ1-5, with a weak D call TRBD1 (5 bases). Germline V CDR1 and CDR2: MDHEN, SYDVKM. This CDR3 is built from 13 residues. With 4 bases removed from V and 7 bases from J, the gap between germline ends came to 11 bases. Together with reference TRBV28 and TRBJ1-5, the CDR3 gives the full variable domain: DVKVTQSSRYLVKRTGEKVFLECVQDMDHENMFWYRQDPGLGLRLIYFSYDVKMKEKGDIPEGYSVSREKKERFSLILESASTNQTSMYLCASSSAGHQPQHFGDGTRLSIL.

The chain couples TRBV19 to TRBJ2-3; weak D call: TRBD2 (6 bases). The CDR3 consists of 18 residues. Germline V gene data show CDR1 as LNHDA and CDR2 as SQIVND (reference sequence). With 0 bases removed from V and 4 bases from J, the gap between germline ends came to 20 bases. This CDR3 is CASSIDSSRGSGADTQYF. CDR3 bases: TGTGCCAGTAGTATAGATTCATCCCGGGGTAGCGGCGCAGATACGCAGTATTTT.

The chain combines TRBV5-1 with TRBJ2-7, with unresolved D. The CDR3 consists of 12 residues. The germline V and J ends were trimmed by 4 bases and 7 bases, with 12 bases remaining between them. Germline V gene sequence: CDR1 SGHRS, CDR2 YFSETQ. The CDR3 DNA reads TGCGCCAGCAGCCCCAATCCACTGGAGCAGTACTTC. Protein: CASSPNPLEQYF.